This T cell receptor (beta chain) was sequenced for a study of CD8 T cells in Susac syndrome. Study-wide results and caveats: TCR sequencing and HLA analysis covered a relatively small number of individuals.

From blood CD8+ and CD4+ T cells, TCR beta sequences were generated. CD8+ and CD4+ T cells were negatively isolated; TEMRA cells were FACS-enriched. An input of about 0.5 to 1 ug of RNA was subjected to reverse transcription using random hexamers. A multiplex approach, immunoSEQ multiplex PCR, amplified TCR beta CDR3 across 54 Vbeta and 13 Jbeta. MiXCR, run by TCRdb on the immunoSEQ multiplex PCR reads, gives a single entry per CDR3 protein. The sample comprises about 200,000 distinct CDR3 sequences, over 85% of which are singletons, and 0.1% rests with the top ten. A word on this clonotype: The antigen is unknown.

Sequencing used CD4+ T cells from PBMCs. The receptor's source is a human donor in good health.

The CDR3 DNA reads as TGTGCCAGCAGTGTCCCGGACAGGGAAGAGACCCAGTACTTC. As protein: CASSVPDREETQYF. The chain links TRBV6-4 to TRBJ2-5; TRBD1 aligns across 8 bases. CDR3 length: 14 amino acids. Germline assignment: CDR1 MRHNA and CDR2 SNTAGT. The V and J ends lost 4 bases and 3 bases, in that order; junction bases with no gene match: 4.